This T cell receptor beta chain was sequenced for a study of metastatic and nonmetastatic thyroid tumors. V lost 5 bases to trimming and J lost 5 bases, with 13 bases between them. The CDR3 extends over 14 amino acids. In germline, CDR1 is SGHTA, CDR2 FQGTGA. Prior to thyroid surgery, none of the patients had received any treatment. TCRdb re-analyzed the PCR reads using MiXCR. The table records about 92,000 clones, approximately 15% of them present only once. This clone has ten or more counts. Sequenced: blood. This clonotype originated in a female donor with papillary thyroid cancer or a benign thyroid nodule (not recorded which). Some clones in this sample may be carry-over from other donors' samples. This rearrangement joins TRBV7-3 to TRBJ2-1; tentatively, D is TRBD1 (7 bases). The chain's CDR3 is CASSPQGGHNEQFF. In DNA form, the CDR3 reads TGTGCCAGCAGCCCCCAGGGGGGACACAATGAGCAGTTCTTC.